Here is one T cell receptor beta chain with its context. This clone has only one observation. The clone's antigen remains unknown. Base quality data are lacking; no much larger clone is found one base away. The data stem from a study of blood T cell repertoires in COVID-19 (TCRdb year 2020). For the wider study: Collaborator samples came from the United States, Italy and Spain and covered acute and convalescent phases of COVID-19. The prospective study material was composed of cDNA or gDNA derived from T cells, B-cell-depleted T cells, or PBMCs. Deeply sampled blood TCRbeta repertoires from subjects exposed to, actively infected with, or recovered from COVID-19 were included in the dataset. A freely available public database, intended as a resource for researchers studying the immune response to SARS-CoV-2, is where the repertoires were released. Samples were obtained from the ongoing ImmuneRACE study (first 160 participants) and from some 1,200 subjects provided by 6 global collaborators. Sample metadata almost always included a de-identified subject ID, COVID-19 status, age in years and sex. Where available, HLA class I and class II types were obtained from metadata supplied by the sample provider rather than from assay-based typing. The full study reports these points: The quantity of clinical and demographic metadata differed by source and by participant and was supplied without curation.

One collaborating source in Seattle enrolled patients while the patients were actively infected and followed the patients over time throughout the course of disease. Whole blood was collected in K2EDTA tubes by collaborating institutions according to the institutions' own protocols. Collaborator samples were shipped for TCRbeta analysis as frozen whole blood, isolated PBMCs, or DNA extracted from either sample type. In the germline V gene, CDR1 corresponds to MDHEN and CDR2 to SYDVKM. For this chain, trimming is 6 bases at the V end and 3 bases at the J end, and the number of junction bases without a gene match is 6. The CDR3 spans 15 residues, from the cysteine through the phenylalanine. Only the CDR3 DNA is retained, 45 bases long and in frame from the first base. The immunoSEQ Assay, a bias-controlled multiplex PCR, was used to amplify TCRbeta CDR3 regions from genomic DNA. On the authors' methods: The number of nucleated cells in each sample was estimated from the amplification of reference gene primers within the assay. To quantify the absolute abundance of each unique TCRbeta CDR3 rearrangement, sequence reads were collapsed and filtered. Productive Simpson clonality was computed per sample as the square root of Simpson's diversity index over productive rearrangements. TCRdb stores this immuneACCESS table with in-frame sequences only. Part of the clones is absent; in the studies checked, under half of the shortfall reflects unresolved V genes, and no reason is known for the rest. That table supplies the V and J calls and clone size; D and trimming were determined from the DNA. The sample table shows 160,000 or so clones, and 80% to 90% are seen once. About 5.8% of the sample belongs to the ten largest clones.

This clonotype was sampled from a woman in her forties or fifties with COVID-19, enrolled during active disease. Rearrangement joined TRBV28 to TRBJ2-3; TRBD1 lines up with 10 middle nucleotides. Input material: peripheral blood. At the DNA level, the sequence is TGTGCCAGCAGGACTCCGGGACAGGGGACAGATACGCAGTATTTT. This sequence encodes CASRTPGQGTDTQYF.